The entry that follows covers one T cell receptor (beta chain) sequence. Libraries were prepared by immunoSEQ multiplex PCR; TCRdb keeps only in-frame clonotypes and omits some of them. The table lists 40,000 to 60,000 clones, roughly nine tenths of them singletons. The record originates from a study of control samples from healthy donors and cancer patients. In germline, CDR1 is LNHDA, CDR2 SQIVND (reference sequence). The V and J ends lost 7 bases and 6 bases respectively, with 19 bases between them. The CDR3 runs to 15 residues. The source material was PBMCs. The clonotype comes from a man aged 55 to 70 with head and neck cancer. The V and J genes are TRBV19 and TRBJ1-5; tentative D call: TRBD1 (5 bases). The CDR3, as DNA: TGTGCCAGTATGGAGAGTGGGGCGGGAGGTCAGCCCCAGCATTTT. Translated: CASMESGAGGQPQHF.